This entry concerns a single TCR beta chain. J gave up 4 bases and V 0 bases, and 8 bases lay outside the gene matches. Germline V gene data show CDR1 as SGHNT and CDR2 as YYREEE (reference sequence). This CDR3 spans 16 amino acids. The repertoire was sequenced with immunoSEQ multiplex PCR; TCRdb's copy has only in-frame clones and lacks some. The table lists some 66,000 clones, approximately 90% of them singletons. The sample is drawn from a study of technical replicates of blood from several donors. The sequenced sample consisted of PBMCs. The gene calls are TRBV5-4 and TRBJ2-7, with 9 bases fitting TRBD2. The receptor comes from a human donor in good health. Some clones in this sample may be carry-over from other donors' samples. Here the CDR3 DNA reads TGTGCCAGCAGCTTGGCCGGTAGCGGGAGAATATACGAGCAGTACTTC. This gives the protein CASSLAGSGRIYEQYF.